These 25 T cell receptor beta chains originate from one sample sequenced in a study of shared clonotypes between healthy human individuals. Clones were sequenced by immunoSEQ multiplex PCR, and TCRdb holds only the in-frame ones, with some missing. The profile shows about 2,500,000 clones, about 92% of them singletons. The specimen sequenced was naive CD4+ T cells sorted from blood. Stated subset: CD45RA+ positively selected. These receptors originate from a man aged 18-30 years in good health.

Notes on this clone: Within the sample, other DNA sequences also encode this same CDR3. V gene TRBV7-2 combines with J gene TRBJ2-1; D not resolved. Trimming removed 5 bases at V and 5 bases at J, with 4 bases between. CDR1 and CDR2 from the germline V gene are SGHTA and FQGNSA. This CDR3 spans 11 amino acids. The CDR3 sequence is CASSGHNEQFF. The CDR3 region has the DNA TGTGCCAGCAGCGGCCACAATGAGCAGTTCTTC.

This chain joins TRBV6-5 and TRBJ2-1; TRBD1 agrees at 9 bases. V shed 1 base, J shed 9 bases, and the junction held 7 bases outside the gene matches. CDR1 is MNHEY and CDR2 is SVGAGI in the germline V gene. The CDR3 contains 15 residues. This chain's CDR3 is CASSYYRGRGIEQFF. CDR3 DNA: TGTGCCAGCAGTTACTACAGGGGGCGCGGGATTGAGCAGTTCTTC.

For this clone: Other DNA sequences in this specimen translate into the identical CDR3. The chain has TRBV30 and TRBJ1-6, with 9 bases matching TRBD1. V dropped 5 bases and J dropped 9; count of bases not matched to a gene: 5. Germline CDR1 is GTSNPN and CDR2 is SVGIG (reference sequence). The CDR3 is 13 amino acids. The CDR3 DNA is TGTGCCTGGTCCCCGGGACAGGGTTCACCCCTCCACTTT. It yields the protein CAWSPGQGSPLHF.

CDR3 sequence reads: CASSYSRTSSEYGYTF. CDR3 sequence (DNA): TGTGCCAGCAGTTACTCGAGGACTTCATCAGAATATGGCTACACCTTC. V and J are TRBV6-5 and TRBJ1-2; no clear D. The CDR3 is made up of 16 amino acids. V lost 0 bases and J 5 bases, leaving 16 bases between the germline ends. Looked up from germline, CDR1 is MNHEY and CDR2 is SVGAGI.

The rearrangement links TRBV4-1 to TRBJ2-5; 10 positions agree with TRBD2. The germline CDR1 and CDR2 sequences are MGHRA and YSYEKL. The V segment lost 5 bases and the J segment 5 bases; nucleotides outside the gene matches: 8. The CDR3 has 15 residues. This CDR3 is CASSKGLAGVETQYF. As DNA, the CDR3 is TGCGCCAGCAGCAAGGGTCTAGCGGGGGTTGAGACCCAGTACTTC.

For this clone: Different DNA sequences within this sample yield the same CDR3. The genes are TRBV18 and TRBJ1-1, with D perhaps TRBD1 (6 bases). CDR1 is KGHSH, CDR2 LQKENI, per germline. The CDR3 length is 14 residues. V dropped 4 bases and J dropped 1 base, with 10 bases sitting between them. The chain's CDR3 is CASSLLQGNTEAFF. The CDR3 DNA reads TGTGCCAGCTCACTACTACAGGGGAACACTGAAGCTTTCTTT.

This chain connects TRBV11-3 to TRBJ1-2; D not resolved. Germline V gives CDR1 SGHNT, CDR2 YENEEA. The germline V and J ends were trimmed by 5 bases and 1 base, with 17 bases remaining between them. The CDR3 loop spans 16 amino acids. CDR3 sequence (DNA): TGTGCCAGCAGCACGGTAGGTCGGTTTTTTAACTATGGCTACACCTTC. Protein: CASSTVGRFFNYGYTF.

Concerning this clone itself: Other DNA sequences of this sample code for an identical CDR3. The rearrangement joins TRBV18 to TRBJ2-7; D unresolved. V was shortened by 2 bases and J by 1 base, with 6 bases between the two germline ends. Per the germline V gene, CDR1 is KGHSH and CDR2 is LQKENI. The CDR3 has 13 amino acids. CDR3 region: CASSPGQSYEQYF. The CDR3 nucleotides are TGTGCCAGCTCACCAGGGCAATCCTACGAGCAGTACTTC.

The V and J genes are TRBV28 and TRBJ2-2; a possible D gene is TRBD1 (5 bases). The CDR3 contains 15 residues. Germline V CDR1 and CDR2: MDHEN, SYDVKM. The ends were cut back, 2 bases at V and 3 bases at J, with 10 bases in the middle. CDR3 loop: CASSLAFRDTGELFF. The DNA of the CDR3 is TGTGCCAGCAGTTTAGCTTTCAGGGACACCGGGGAGCTGTTTTTT.

The chain carries TRBV25-1 and TRBJ1-5; a possible D gene is TRBD1 (5 bases). Between the trimmed V and J ends, which lost 3 bases and 2 bases, there was a span of 11 bases. Germline assignment: CDR1 MGHDK and CDR2 SYGVNS. The CDR3 sequence is 15 residues long. CDR3 coding DNA: TGTGCCAGCAGTGACGGGGGAAAGGGCAATCAGCCCCAGCATTTT. Encoded protein: CASSDGGKGNQPQHF.

This clone was detected a few times. The chain joins TRBV27 to TRBJ1-5; TRBD1 might be the D (5 bases). The CDR3 has 15 residues. Germline V gene sequence: CDR1 MNHEY, CDR2 SMNVEV (reference sequence). V was clipped by 5 bases and J by 1 base, with 12 bases between them. The CDR3 reads CASSLSWGSNQPQHF. Here the CDR3 DNA reads TGTGCCAGCAGTCTCTCGTGGGGGAGCAATCAGCCCCAGCATTTT.

The chain links TRBV9 to TRBJ2-7, with 8 bases identical to TRBD1. The V segment lost 0 bases and the J segment 8 bases; nucleotides outside the gene matches: 10. Germline lookup yields CDR1 SGDLS and CDR2 YYNGEE. The CDR3 runs 15 residues. The chain's CDR3 is CASSVDPDRGPQQYF. CDR3 sequence (DNA): TGTGCCAGCAGCGTAGATCCAGACAGGGGACCTCAGCAGTACTTC. The full variable domain, in which reference TRBV9 and TRBJ2-7 provide the parts outside the CDR3, is DSGVTQTPKHLITATGQRVTLRCSPRSGDLSVYWYQQSLDQGLQFLIQYYNGEERAKGNILERFSAQQFPDLHSELNLSSLELGDSALYFCASSVDPDRGPQQYFGPGTRLTVT.

The chain carries TRBV27 and TRBJ2-1; weak D call: TRBD2 (5 bases). This CDR3 comprises 14 residues. Germline V gene sequence: CDR1 MNHEY, CDR2 SMNVEV (reference sequence). With 2 bases removed from V and 3 bases from J, the gap between germline ends came to 8 bases. The DNA of the CDR3 is TGTGCCAGCAGTTTACGGGGAAACTACAATGAGCAGTTCTTC. It yields the protein CASSLRGNYNEQFF.

V is TRBV5-6 and J is TRBJ2-7; a weak D match, TRBD1 (6 bases). This CDR3 contains 15 residues. Trimming removed 2 bases at V and 7 bases at J, with 19 bases between. Germline values: CDR1 SGHDT, CDR2 YYEEEE. CDR3 amino acids: CASSFGAGASGEQYF. CDR3 coding DNA: TGTGCCAGCAGCTTTGGGGCAGGGGCGTCAGGGGAGCAGTACTTC.

The rearrangement joins TRBV7-2 to TRBJ2-7; tentative D call: TRBD2 (5 bases). Germline V gene sequence: CDR1 SGHTA, CDR2 FQGNSA. The CDR3 sequence is 14 residues long. The V end lost 5 bases, the J end lost 3 bases, and 14 bases lay between the germline ends. The CDR3, as DNA: TGTGCCAGCAGCGCCACGGGGTGGGGCTACGAGCAGTACTTC. Translating it yields CASSATGWGYEQYF.

This chain's CDR3 is CAWSEVGGGTEAFF. In DNA, the CDR3 is TGTGCCTGGAGTGAGGTCGGGGGGGGGACTGAAGCTTTCTTT. The chain links TRBV30 to TRBJ1-1; perhaps TRBD1 as D (5 bases). Between the trimmed V and J ends, which lost 1 base and 5 bases, there was a span of 14 bases. The CDR3 is 14 residues long. CDR1 and CDR2 from the germline V gene are GTSNPN and SVGIG (reference sequence).

This clone was seen a single time. The genes are TRBV7-2 and TRBJ1-1; TRBD1 matches 10 bases. The CDR3 contains 14 residues. Germline V lookup: CDR1 SGHTA, CDR2 FQGNSA. V lost 2 bases, J lost 7 bases, and 4 bases stayed unmatched. As DNA, the CDR3 is TGTGCCAGCAGCTTAAGACAGGGGGCGTATGAAGCTTTCTTT. Encoded protein: CASSLRQGAYEAFF.

The chain uses TRBV30 and TRBJ2-3; 7 bases agree with TRBD2. V shed 0 bases and J 3 bases; nucleotides not matched to a gene: 9. Germline lookup yields CDR1 GTSNPN and CDR2 SVGIG (reference sequence). The CDR3 has 16 residues. This chain's CDR3 is CAWSVPRLAETDTQYF. The CDR3 DNA reads TGTGCCTGGAGTGTACCCCGCCTAGCGGAAACAGATACGCAGTATTTT.

The genes are TRBV2 and TRBJ2-7, with D possibly called TRBD1 or TRBD2 (5 bases each). V was cut by 2 bases and J by 6 bases, with 17 bases left in between. Per the germline V gene, CDR1 is SNHLY and CDR2 is FYNNEI. The CDR3 loop spans 15 amino acids. CDR3 sequence reads: CASSESGASSGEQYF. CDR3 sequence (DNA): TGTGCCAGCAGTGAATCCGGGGCCTCTTCCGGCGAGCAGTACTTC.

The chain recombines TRBV6-5 with TRBJ2-3; D is ambiguous. The V end was cut by 0 bases, the J end by 3 bases, with 10 bases between. This CDR3 is 15 amino acids long. Germline CDR1 reads MNHEY; CDR2 reads SVGAGI. The CDR3, as DNA: TGTGCCAGCAGTTACTCTGATTATCGGACAGATACGCAGTATTTT. It translates to CASSYSDYRTDTQYF.

Regarding this clone: The sample holds other DNA sequences that translate to the same CDR3. The chain recombines TRBV7-2 with TRBJ2-7, with 7 bases identical to TRBD1. V was pared by 3 bases and J by 2 bases, with 4 bases of the junction left unmatched. The CDR3 is 14 residues long. The germline V gene encodes CDR1 SGHTA and CDR2 FQGNSA. CDR3 residues: CASSLYRGPYEQYF. In nucleotides, the CDR3 is TGTGCCAGCAGCTTGTACAGGGGACCCTACGAGCAGTACTTC.

J is TRBJ1-5 and V is TRBV28, with 8 bases lining up with TRBD1. Per the germline V gene, CDR1 is MDHEN and CDR2 is SYDVKM. The CDR3 consists of 17 residues. V dropped 5 bases and J dropped 2; count of bases not matched to a gene: 11. CDR3 coding DNA: TGTGCCAGCAGTCCTCCTCCAGGGGGCGCGGGCAATCAGCCCCAGCATTTT. Protein: CASSPPPGGAGNQPQHF.

The chain recombines TRBV5-6 with TRBJ1-1; unclear D gene. Germline CDR1 and CDR2: SGHDT and YYEEEE. This CDR3 spans 17 amino acids. Trimming pared 1 base from V and 3 bases from J, leaving 19 bases between. The CDR3 sequence is CASSLIGRKTADTEAFF. The DNA of the CDR3 is TGTGCCAGCAGCTTGATCGGTCGAAAAACAGCGGACACTGAAGCTTTCTTT.

V is TRBV30 and J is TRBJ1-2, with 7 bases lining up with TRBD1. This CDR3 has 15 amino acids. With 2 bases clipped from V and 0 bases from J, the junction kept 6 bases outside the gene matches. Looked up from germline, CDR1 is GTSNPN and CDR2 is SVGIG (reference sequence). CDR3 protein: CAWSKGGKANYGYTF. CDR3 nucleotides: TGTGCCTGGAGTAAAGGGGGCAAAGCTAACTATGGCTACACCTTC.

This chain uses TRBV5-1 with TRBJ1-4, with 7 bases identical to TRBD1. CDR3 length: 14 residues. In germline, CDR1 is SGHRS, CDR2 YFSETQ. The V and J ends lost 2 bases and 6 bases, in that order; junction bases with no gene match: 4. CDR3 amino acids: CASSFEGGYEKLFF. The CDR3 DNA is TGCGCCAGCAGCTTTGAAGGGGGCTATGAAAAACTGTTTTTT. The whole variable domain, filled in from reference TRBV5-1 and TRBJ1-4, reads KAGVTQTPRYLIKTRGQQVTLSCSPISGHRSVSWYQQTPGQGLQFLFEYFSETQRNKGNFPGRFSGRQFSNSRSEMNVSTLELGDSALYLCASSFEGGYEKLFFGSGTQLSVL.